This T cell receptor (beta chain) was documented in a study of blood T cell repertoires in COVID-19. Overall study: Some COVID-19 samples were acute and others convalescent; all came from the United States, Italy and Spain.

Methods used by the authors: Amplification of reference gene primers provided the estimated nucleated cell counts. The data were produced by immunoSEQ multiplex PCR, yet TCRdb's version contains in-frame clones alone and is incomplete. D and trimming were read from the DNA, whereas the V and J calls and clone size are those reported in that table. The top ten hold under 2% of the sample, which has hundreds of thousands of clones, roughly 86% seen once. Germline lookup yields CDR1 ENHRY and CDR2 SYGVKD. CDR3 length: 13 amino acids. V lost 3 bases and J lost 6, with 9 bases in between. The sequence came from an older woman who had recovered from COVID-19. Sample: peripheral blood. The J gene is TRBJ1-5, the V gene TRBV10-3; D is possibly TRBD1 (5 bases). CDR3 DNA sequence: TGTGCCATCAGTGATGCCAGGGCTCAGCCCCAGCATTTT. This encodes CAISDARAQPQHF.